This T cell receptor (beta chain) comes out of a study of cytomegalovirus exposure and HLA in healthy donors (dated by TCRdb to 2015 to 2018). Regarding the study in general: According to an earlier analysis of 550 to 750 of the donors, about 179 million T cells yielded 117 million unique TCR beta sequences and roughly 280 Gb of sequence data. An early release that covered roughly 600 HLA-typed donors contained around 330 gigabases of sequencing data and tens of millions of unique TCR sequences. Of the roughly 400 genotyped donors, 70% to 90% were placed in the genetic ancestry cluster associated with self-reported Caucasian donors. The study aimed to test whether cataloging public T cell receptors could reveal signatures of past pathogen exposure. The T cell repertoires of 666 subjects were profiled by immunosequencing and related to cytomegalovirus serostatus. Besides the first cohort of 666 subjects, a separate validation cohort made up of 120 different subjects was used. High-throughput TCR immunosequencing, statistical association of individual TCRs with disease status, and machine learning were combined to predict cytomegalovirus infection status. A later analysis re-analyzed previously published TCR beta repertoires from roughly 600 donors and added high-resolution HLA genotyping to study TCR occurrence patterns. Rather than using new phenotypic data, the later analysis identified candidate immune exposures from TCR beta sequences and from how often those sequences occurred across donors. To decide whether each TCR beta V gene segment behaved as functional or pseudogenic, an earlier analysis of approximately 600 of the donors relied on high-throughput TCR beta sequencing. Donor age, sex, ethnicity and CMV serostatus were collected together with the repertoire data. Genome-wide SNP genotypes for about 65% of the 666 donors were used in a later genetic analysis, which treated that subset as a discovery cohort. Every repertoire in the discovery cohort had been generated on one and the same sequencing platform. HLA typing included class I and class II loci at four-digit resolution. The number of donors typed differed by locus, with roughly 620-630 for A, B, C, DRB1 and DQB1, 522 for DQA1, 600 to 610 for DPA1, and some 440 for DPB1. Because of strong linkage in the cohort, five DR-DQ haplotypes were treated as single units for association and clustering. Across approximately 400 genotyped donors of the cohort, an average of about 250,000 unique TCR beta nucleotide sequences per donor were sequenced, and roughly 20% of those sequences were non-productive. Study-level results and caveats: The classifier was reported to diagnose cytomegalovirus status with high specificity and sensitivity in both the original and validation cohorts. According to a later genetic analysis, donors in an Asian-associated ancestry cluster had fewer N-insertions in productive TCRs than the approximately 610-donor mean. Some IMGT-functional V segments, including TRBV6-2 and TRBV6-3, could not be told apart with the 87-base-pair reads, so those segments were excluded. Correlated functional status among segregating V segments might reflect linkage disequilibrium, but an unknown experimental factor could not be ruled out. In this cohort, only TCR beta chains were sequenced, and detectable features were limited by the absence of alpha or paired-chain data. Assigning TCR associations to individual alleles was difficult when HLA alleles, especially DR and DQ, strongly co-occurred. Sequencing depth was assumed to be roughly uniform across donors in the presence/absence analyses, though that assumption may not hold. An earlier analysis of approximately 540 of the donors showed that most TCR beta V segments appeared in productive rearrangements either about 87% or about 30% of the time, which broadly matched IMGT annotations. In a later analysis, more than 15,000 TCR beta sequences were associated with specific HLA alleles at a false discovery rate of 0.05. A later genetic analysis associated a missense DCLRE1C variant with V-gene and J-gene trimming of TCR beta chains, and an independent cohort replicated the association. The sequencing pipeline was judged likely to have produced a cluster of highly shared sequence variants as a technical artifact. In the study, around 150 TCR beta chains were listed as associated with cytomegalovirus. Three of the identified cytomegalovirus-associated TCR beta chains were confirmed in vitro to be specific for cytomegalovirus antigens. In a later analysis, TCR association rates were found to vary across HLA loci, with the most associated TCRs seen for DRB1 alleles and the fewest for HLA-C alleles. A later analysis found that HLA-associated TCR beta chains were more clonally expanded and had lower generation probabilities than equally common non-associated chains. For the cohort, immune exposure information was limited to CMV serostatus. Because HLA typing was unavailable for some donors at each locus, only the typed subset was used in association tests. A further reported finding was that TCR beta sequences accurately predicted the HLA-A and HLA-B alleles for most subjects in the first cohort. Because counts were too low, roughly 17 rarely observed V segments, including chromosome 9 orphons, were left out of the earlier analysis of over 550 of the donors. A later analysis found that most CMV-associated TCR beta chains appeared HLA-restricted, with HLA associations seemingly driven largely by CMV exposure. The authors suggested that the approach could potentially be extended to other disease states and immunological phenotypes. A later analysis reported that several top co-occurrence clusters appeared linked to parvovirus B19, influenza, CMV and Epstein-Barr virus. Most TCR sequences were seen in very few donors, while some public TCRs were found in many individuals.

As regards this clone: There is no known antigen for this receptor. It has no much larger one-base neighbor in the sample; base qualities were not kept.

The cohort consisted of 600 to 700 healthy bone marrow donors. Cohort members were all nominally healthy when sampled, although unrecorded immune exposures were likely present. The donor tested CMV seropositive and was one of the 289 seropositive cohort members. Every donor gave a peripheral blood sample, and the peripheral blood mononuclear cells from that sample were used for TCR beta sequencing. The Qiagen DNeasy Blood Extraction Kit was used to extract genomic DNA from the blood cell samples. From cysteine to phenylalanine, the CDR3 is 15 amino acids long. The DNA shown is the 45-base CDR3, in frame from base 1. V is clipped by 6 bases and J by 4 bases, and the sequence between their germline boundaries is 19 bases long. Taken from the germline V gene, the CDR1 and CDR2 loops are SGHRS and YFSETQ. The library was made by the immunoSEQ multiplex PCR assay. For the multiplex PCR, a mixture combining 60 forward primers for TCR Vbeta segments and 13 reverse primers for TCR Jbeta segments was used. Amplification of the CDR3 region of rearranged TCR beta genes was performed with a multiplex PCR assay on genomic DNA. Amplified TCR beta libraries were sequenced as 87-base-pair reads on the Illumina HiSeq System. The authors processed their data as follows. Across the 700 or so repertoires, a later analysis counted approximately 75 million unique TCR beta chains, about 10 million of which were shared by at least two donors. Raw reads were error-corrected and collapsed into unique sequences with a nearest-neighbor algorithm that merged closely related sequences to remove PCR and sequencing errors. To assign V, D and J gene segments, CDR3 sequences were aligned to IMGT reference sequences. For a sequence to be retained, a match of at least six nucleotides was required to both a V gene segment and a J gene segment. Rearrangements were called productive when the CDR3 lacked stop codons and stayed in frame with V and J; all others were non-productive. CDR3 was defined according to IMGT convention as the region running from the second conserved V-encoded cysteine to the conserved J-encoded phenylalanine. Sequences without an unambiguous match to a single V gene segment were excluded from the earlier analysis of about 640 of the donors. An earlier analysis of several hundred of the donors called V segments functional above 56.7% productive rearrangements and segregating when the between-donor standard deviation exceeded 5%. To diagnose cytomegalovirus status from the catalog of TCR beta chain sequences, a statistical classification framework was built. V and J gene assignment, in a later analysis, came from comparing TCR nucleotide sequences with IMGT/GENE-DB human TR gene sequences. The TCRdist pipeline was used in a later analysis to assign CDR3 sequences and most-parsimonious VDJ recombination scenarios. In a later analysis, each TCR beta chain was defined by its CDR3 amino acid sequence together with its V-gene family, and reads without a unique V-gene family were excluded. As a way to deal with suspected cross-contamination and a sequencing artifact, a later analysis dropped roughly 600 nucleotide sequences that were highly shared and had low generation probability. In a later analysis, a clonal expansion index for each public chain was calculated from normalized within-repertoire ranks of inferred template counts. In a later analysis, generation probabilities were computed with a VDJ recombination model fitted to out-of-frame rearrangements, and the resulting probabilities were checked against IGoR. Hypergeometric tests were used in a later analysis to score TCR-TCR, TCR-HLA and TCR-CMV co-occurrence, with a repertoire-size bias correction applied to the TCR pairs. A later analysis estimated false discovery rates by permuting HLA or CMV assignments 20 times. A later analysis grouped co-occurring TCRs with DBSCAN, adding TCRdist sequence similarity when clustering within HLA-allele-positive subsets. Co-occurrence clustering excluded repertoires with fewer than 30,000 or more than 120,000 public chains, plus five with anomalous nucleotide sharing. In its TCRdb copy, this immuneACCESS table keeps in-frame sequences only and misses some clones. Where compared with another copy, unresolved V genes explain less than half of these, and the others have no known cause. For V, J and clone size, that table is used; D and trimming come from the DNA. The sample has approximately 150,000 clones on record, about 64% of them singletons. The top ten clones comprise 3% of the sample.

This clonotype originated in a woman aged 25 to 39 in good health and CMV-seropositive. Sequences were obtained from PBMCs. The rearranged segments are TRBV5-1 and TRBJ1-2; the D region possibly corresponds to TRBD1 (5 bases align). The CDR3 protein is CASKLAGLSFYGYTF. The DNA is TGCGCCAGCAAGCTCGCAGGGCTATCATTCTATGGCTACACCTTC.